These 5 T cell receptor beta chains were all obtained from the same sample, sequenced in a study of blood T cell repertoires in COVID-19. Generated by immunoSEQ multiplex PCR, the TCRdb table keeps only in-frame clones and is missing some. This table holds 250,000 to 300,000 clones, about nine tenths found once. The sequenced sample was peripheral blood. Receptors originate from a woman in her twenties or thirties with COVID-19, enrolled during active disease.

The chain employs TRBV7-6 and TRBJ1-1; TRBD1 might be the D (6 bases). Germline-derived CDR1 and CDR2 are SGHVS and FNYEAQ. V was clipped by 3 bases and J by 1 base, with 18 bases between them. The CDR3 extends over 17 amino acids. The CDR3 sequence: CASSFEENRDKNTEAFF. The CDR3 bases are TGTGCCAGCAGCTTCGAGGAAAACCGGGACAAGAACACTGAAGCTTTCTTT.

This clone appeared once. The V and J genes are TRBV13 and TRBJ2-5; unclear D gene. The CDR3 loop spans 13 amino acids. Germline CDR1 and CDR2: PRHDT and FYEKMQ (reference sequence). Trimming removed 2 bases from V and 2 bases from J, with 6 bases in between. Written as DNA, the CDR3 is TGTGCCAGCAGCTTATCCCATCAAGAGACCCAGTACTTC. The encoded protein is CASSLSHQETQYF.

The gene calls are TRBV9 and TRBJ1-6, with TRBD1 matching 7 bases. This CDR3 region has 15 residues. V gave up 3 bases and J gave up 10 bases; unmatched junction bases: 10. CDR1 is SGDLS, CDR2 YYNGEE, per germline. CDR3 region: CASSAGSQGDSPLHF. The CDR3 nucleotides are TGTGCCAGCAGCGCGGGAAGCCAGGGGGACTCACCCCTCCACTTT.

The CDR3 nucleotides read TGTGCCAGCAGTGAAACTTCCTACAATGAGCAGTTCTTC. Translated: CASSETSYNEQFF. V gene TRBV25-1 combines with J gene TRBJ2-1; D gene unclear. The length of the CDR3 is 13 residues. V lost 2 bases to trimming and J lost 1 base, with 3 bases between them. Germline lookup yields CDR1 MGHDK and CDR2 SYGVNS. The full variable domain, completed using reference TRBV25-1 and TRBJ2-1, is EADIYQTPRYLVIGTGKKITLECSQTMGHDKMYWYQQDPGMELHLIHYSYGVNSTEKGDLSSESTVSRIRTEHFPLTLESARPSHTSQYLCASSETSYNEQFFGPGTRLTVL.

The chain is built from TRBV3-1 (or the pseudogene TRBV3-2) and TRBJ1-6; TRBD1 agrees at 9 bases. Germline loops: CDR1 LGHDT, CDR2 YNNKEL (reference sequence). This CDR3 region has 16 residues. The ends lost 3 bases at V and 7 bases at J; junction bases unmatched: 7. Here the CDR3 reads CASSQATGGKNSPLHF. The CDR3 DNA follows: TGTGCCAGCAGCCAGGCTACAGGGGGCAAGAATTCACCCCTCCACTTT.